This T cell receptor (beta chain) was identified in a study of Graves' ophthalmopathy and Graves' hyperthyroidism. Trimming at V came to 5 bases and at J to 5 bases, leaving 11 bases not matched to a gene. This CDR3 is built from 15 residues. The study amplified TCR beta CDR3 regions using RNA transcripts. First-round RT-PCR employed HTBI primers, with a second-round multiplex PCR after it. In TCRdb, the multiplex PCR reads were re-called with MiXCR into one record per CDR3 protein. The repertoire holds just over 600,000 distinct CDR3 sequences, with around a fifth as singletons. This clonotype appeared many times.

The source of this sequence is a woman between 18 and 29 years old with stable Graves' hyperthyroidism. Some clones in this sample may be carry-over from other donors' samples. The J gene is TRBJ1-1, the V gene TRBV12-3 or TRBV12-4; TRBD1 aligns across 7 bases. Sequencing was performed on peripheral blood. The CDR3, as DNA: TGTGCCAGCAGTACGTGGGCAGGGGGGCGAACTGAAGCTTTCTTT. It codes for CASSTWAGGRTEAFF.